Described below is a single T cell receptor (beta chain) sequence and its context. As yet, its antigen is unknown. This entry is derived from a study of T cells expressing NK-cell markers. Whole-study results and caveats: Whether expanded NKG2C+ T cell clones were HCMV-specific remained unclear. The share of CD8+ T cells held by dominant NKG2C+ clonotypes was about 1.0-8% in six donors.

TCRdb re-called the 5' RACE reads; every CDR3 protein appears as one record, without DNA. Seen in this sample are about half a million distinct CDR3 sequences; the ten most common clones hold about 1.5%. The TCR comes from a woman in her 50s in good health. Source material: blood T cells: a sorted CD56 or NKG2C T cell subset, CD4+ or CD8+ T cells, or bulk PBMC T cells (not recorded which).

CDR3: CASSQETPGELFF. The gene calls are TRBV5-5 and TRBJ2-2. The CDR3 has 13 residues. CDR1 is SGHKS and CDR2 is YYEKEE in the germline V gene (reference sequence).